One sample yielded the 12 T cell receptor beta chains listed below, sequenced in a study of graft-versus-host responses after intestinal transplantation (dated by TCRdb to about 2021). Library preparation used the immunoSEQ multiplex PCR assay. Entries here come from immuneACCESS through TCRdb and include only in-frame sequences with V and J called. Some clones fail to appear in such tables; in the studies checked, an unresolved V gene covers under half of the shortfall, and the cause of the remainder is unknown. The sample has 75,000 to 100,000 clones on record, 86% of them singletons. Jointly, the top ten make up over 1.1% of the sample. The sequencing here drew on PBMCs, taken 255 days after intestinal transplant. These receptor sequences come from a human patient who received an intestinal transplant, so some T cells may come from the graft donor.

The chain joins TRBV7-3 to TRBJ2-5; 13 nucleotides line up with TRBD2. With V trimmed by 5 bases and J by 5 bases, 5 bases remained unmatched. The CDR3 is made up of 15 amino acids. Looked up from germline, CDR1 is SGHTA and CDR2 is FQGTGA. DNA for the CDR3: TGTGCCAGCAGCCCATCGGGACTAGCGGGGGAGACCCAGTACTTC. It specifies CASSPSGLAGETQYF.

This rearrangement joins TRBV7-9 to TRBJ1-5; D perhaps matches TRBD1 (6 bases). There are 14 residues in the CDR3. Trimming left V 5 bases short and J 9 bases short, with 17 bases between. The V gene's germline CDR1 is SEHNR and CDR2 FQNEAQ (reference sequence). CDR3 sequence (DNA): TGTGCCAGCAGCCTCCCCGGACAGTCTCGGCCCCAGCATTTT. It specifies CASSLPGQSRPQHF.

The chain is built from TRBV6-5 and TRBJ2-2, with 7 bases identical to TRBD1. The CDR3 is made up of 13 amino acids. With V trimmed by 6 bases and J by 6 bases, 4 bases remained unmatched. The germline V gene has CDR1 MNHEY and CDR2 SVGAGI. The CDR3 protein is CASRRTGAGELFF. The DNA of the CDR3 is TGTGCCAGCAGGAGAACAGGGGCCGGGGAGCTGTTTTTT.

The chain uses TRBV2 and TRBJ2-5, with 12 bases lining up with TRBD2. TRBJ2-7 matches the DNA end more closely, so the J call is doubtful. In germline, CDR1 is SNHLY, CDR2 FYNNEI. The CDR3 consists of 18 residues. CDR3 residues: CASSWSSGRGVDYYEQYF. The CDR3 DNA sequence: TGTGCCAGCAGTTGGTCTAGCGGGAGGGGAGTGGACTACTACGAGCAGTACTTC.

This clone was detected only a few times. This rearrangement joins TRBV19 to TRBJ2-7; D perhaps matches TRBD2 (7 bases). The CDR3 length is 14 residues. Trimming shortened V by 5 bases and J by 2 bases, and 13 bases separated the two germline ends. CDR1 and CDR2 from the germline V gene are LNHDA and SQIVND (reference sequence). The CDR3 DNA reads TGTGCCAGTAGTGCGGGGGCCTTTCCCTACGAGCAGTACTTC. Protein product: CASSAGAFPYEQYF.

CDR3 protein: CASSLGRFGWDEQFF. The CDR3 nucleotides are TGTGCCAGCAGCTTAGGGAGGTTCGGGTGGGATGAGCAGTTCTTC. The chain combines TRBV11-2 with TRBJ2-1, with D possibly being TRBD2 (5 bases). The CDR3 runs to 15 residues. Germline V gene data show CDR1 as SGHAT and CDR2 as FQNNGV. V was shortened by 1 base and J by 8 bases, with 15 bases between the two germline ends.

This clone was seen only a few times. This sequence joins TRBV7-2 and TRBJ2-7; D not certain. Germline CDR1 and CDR2: SGHTA and FQGNSA. The CDR3 length is 12 residues. The V gene lost 1 base and the J gene lost 5 bases, with 6 bases spanning the gap. CDR3 bases: TGTGCCAGCAGCTTAGGTCACCACGAGCAGTACTTC. Protein sequence: CASSLGHHEQYF.

The genes are TRBV11-2 and TRBJ2-7; TRBD1 matches 8 bases. The V gene end was trimmed by 1 base and the J gene end by 0 bases; junction bases not matched to a gene: 2. In germline, CDR1 is SGHAT, CDR2 FQNNGV. The CDR3 has 15 amino acids. CDR3 protein: CASSLAGGYSYEQYF. CDR3 sequence (DNA): TGTGCCAGCAGCTTAGCAGGGGGCTACTCCTACGAGCAGTACTTC.

This clone was seen only once. The rearrangement links TRBV5-6 to TRBJ2-7, with D perhaps matching TRBD2 (7 bases). Deletions cut 2 bases from V and 6 bases from J, with 24 bases between. CDR3 size: 17 residues. Germline V gene lookup returns CDR1 SGHDT and CDR2 YYEEEE. The chain's CDR3 is CASSLRWWGGPLSEQYF. The CDR3 bases are TGTGCCAGCAGCTTAAGGTGGTGGGGGGGCCCATTATCCGAGCAGTACTTC.

The chain employs TRBV6-5 and TRBJ2-7, with D maybe TRBD1 (5 bases). From germline, CDR1 is MNHEY and CDR2 SVGAGI. The CDR3 is made up of 14 amino acids. Trimming took 2 bases from V and 4 from J, leaving 12 bases between them. This chain's CDR3 is CASSYLKTDYEQYF. CDR3 sequence (DNA): TGTGCCAGCAGTTACCTTAAGACAGATTACGAGCAGTACTTC.

DNA for the CDR3: TGTGCCAGCAGCCCCCCGGGGCTGATCTATGGCTACACCTTC. This sequence encodes CASSPPGLIYGYTF. The chain carries TRBV7-2 and TRBJ1-2; D may be TRBD1 (5 bases). CDR1 and CDR2 from the germline V gene are SGHTA and FQGNSA. The CDR3 runs to 14 residues. The ends were cut back, 5 bases at V and 4 bases at J, with 14 bases in the middle.

On this clone itself: It is unclear where the CDR3 begins or ends on the DNA, so no DNA is shown, and the CDR3 is as TCRdb lists it. V and J are TRBV6-5 and TRBJ2-7. The CDR3 comprises 11 residues, both ends counted. Germline V lookup: CDR1 MNHEY, CDR2 SVGAGI. CDR3 loop: CASSSSHEQYF.